This is a list of T cell receptor beta chains from one sample in a study of shared clonotypes between healthy human individuals. Produced via immunoSEQ multiplex PCR; TCRdb's table is partial and in-frame only. The data contain more than 900,000 clones, around 78% of them singletons. Sequencing was carried out using memory CD4+ T cells from PBMCs. These receptors originate from a man aged 18 to 35 in good health. Some clones in this sample may be carry-over from other donors' samples. The conserved cysteine and the conserved F or W are not part of the CDR3 here. Fields, in order: V gene, clone size, J gene, CDR3 protein. For some rows the clone size is stated as once, few or many, or as a class when expanded; others skip it.

V: TRBV7-3; size: .; J: TRBJ2-5; CDR3: ASSFGTGQTQY
V: TRBV6-4; size: .; J: TRBJ1-5; CDR3: ASTDGPQH
V: TRBV6-1; size: .; J: TRBJ2-6; CDR3: ASSGRQEARGANVLT
V: TRBV2; size: many; J: TRBJ2-7; CDR3: ASTPVGGEQY
V: TRBV5-5; size: few; J: TRBJ2-1; CDR3: ASSLDLAGEQF
V: TRBV28; size: .; J: TRBJ1-5; CDR3: ASSLIGQGIFQPQH
V: TRBV27; size: .; J: TRBJ2-6; CDR3: ASRGQALGANVLT
V: TRBV7-9; size: .; J: TRBJ1-3; CDR3: ASSLGGTAGNTIY
V: TRBV7-8; size: many; J: TRBJ2-1; CDR3: ASSSRLAGVYNEQF
V: TRBV10-3; size: few; J: TRBJ2-1; CDR3: ATGEGGYNEQF
V: TRBV19; size: .; J: TRBJ2-1; CDR3: ASSIGSGRSYNEQF
V: TRBV4-2; size: .; J: TRBJ1-3; CDR3: ASSQGGLGGNTIY
V: TRBV7-2; size: .; J: TRBJ2-6; CDR3: ASSPIRQVASGANVLT
V: TRBV2; size: .; J: TRBJ1-6; CDR3: ASSLFGQVNNSPLH
V: TRBV7-3; size: .; J: TRBJ2-1; CDR3: ASSRDPNNEQF
V: TRBV2; size: .; J: TRBJ2-7; CDR3: ASSEFGPYEQY
V: TRBV7-2; size: .; J: TRBJ1-2; CDR3: ASSLVRDGYT
V: TRBV4-2; size: .; J: TRBJ2-1; CDR3: ASSLGRGNEQF
V: TRBV4-2; size: .; J: TRBJ2-2; CDR3: ASSPSSAGGTGELF
V: TRBV18; size: .; J: TRBJ2-2; CDR3: ASSPRAGNTGELF
V: TRBV9; size: few; J: TRBJ2-3; CDR3: ASSVLLTDTQY
V: TRBV29-1; size: .; J: TRBJ1-1; CDR3: SVWDNEAF
V: TRBV7-3; size: once; J: TRBJ2-2; CDR3: ASSSAVGELF
V: TRBV29-1; size: once; J: TRBJ2-3; CDR3: SVDRGSTDTQY
V: TRBV4-1; size: once; J: TRBJ2-3; CDR3: ASSQTGLAADTQY
V: TRBV18; size: few; J: TRBJ2-7; CDR3: ASSPRQVDEQY
V: TRBV2; size: .; J: TRBJ2-7; CDR3: ASRPGLAGGTSSYEQY
V: TRBV10-1; size: once; J: TRBJ1-4; CDR3: ASSPGSTNEKLF
V: TRBV19; size: .; J: TRBJ1-1; CDR3: ASSMGRGSEAF
V: TRBV28; size: .; J: TRBJ1-3; CDR3: ASSQGQGNTIY
V: TRBV25-1; size: .; J: TRBJ2-2; CDR3: ASSESGGVRELF
V: TRBV5-4; size: .; J: TRBJ2-1; CDR3: ASSLGTGSYNEQF
V: TRBV7-2; size: once; J: TRBJ2-1; CDR3: ASSLFTTSVSRSYNEQF
V: TRBV28; size: few; J: TRBJ2-7; CDR3: ASSPTGTSRGEQY
V: TRBV2; size: .; J: TRBJ1-5; CDR3: ASSLSSGDQPQH
V: TRBV28; size: .; J: TRBJ1-2; CDR3: ASSRQGAGGYT
V: TRBV5-1; size: .; J: TRBJ2-5; CDR3: ASSPERGGGETQY
V: TRBV7-6; size: few; J: TRBJ2-3; CDR3: ASSMGTDTQY
V: TRBV29-1; size: .; J: TRBJ1-1; CDR3: SVEYVGARGAEAF
V: TRBV28; size: once; J: TRBJ1-4; CDR3: ASSSDSLRGLF
V: TRBV5-1; size: .; J: TRBJ2-6; CDR3: ASKGRGLSGANVLT
V: TRBV5-4; size: many; J: TRBJ1-4; CDR3: ASSLRARGNEKLF
V: TRBV29-1; size: .; J: TRBJ1-1; CDR3: SVDRFGTEAF
V: TRBV6-5; size: once; J: TRBJ1-2; CDR3: ASSSREDYGYT
V: TRBV5-1; size: many; J: TRBJ2-3; CDR3: ASSFTSGRDTDTQY
V: TRBV6-5; size: .; J: TRBJ1-2; CDR3: ASRGDIYGYT
V: TRBV5-4; size: .; J: TRBJ2-3; CDR3: ASSAGTGTTDTQY
V: TRBV30; size: .; J: TRBJ2-1; CDR3: AWSVGTGRNEQF